This T cell receptor (beta chain) is drawn from a study of OX40 agonist ivuxolimab in advanced cancers. TCRdb's copy holds only in-frame clones and misses some; the assay was immunoSEQ multiplex PCR. This table holds roughly 60,000 clones, roughly nine tenths found once. Source: CD4+ or CD8+ T cells sorted from blood, taken in a trial of the OX40 agonist ivuxolimab. This clonotype originated in an adult with an advanced solid tumor such as melanoma, head and neck, liver or kidney cancer.

The CDR3 bases are TGCAGCGTTGAGACGGGGAGCGAGCAGTACTTC. Translating it yields CSVETGSEQYF. This chain links TRBV29-1 with TRBJ2-7; tentative D call: TRBD2 (5 bases). The CDR3 is made up of 11 amino acids. Trimming removed 3 bases from V and 6 bases from J, with 9 bases in between. Germline CDR1 reads SQVTM; CDR2 reads ANQGSEA.